This T cell receptor (beta chain) was profiled in a study of blood T cell repertoires in COVID-19. Per the authors' pipeline: Quantification of nucleated cells was approximated via reference gene primer amplification. Produced via immunoSEQ multiplex PCR; TCRdb's table is partial and in-frame only. V, J and clone size are those of that table, while D and trimming were read from the DNA. The data show roughly 250,000 clones, 91% seen once. The CDR3 totals 16 residues. Germline CDR1 and CDR2: GTSNPN and SVGIG (reference sequence). Unmatched junction bases numbered 14, after V lost 4 bases and J lost 4 bases.

The chain recombines TRBV30 with TRBJ1-2, with 8 bases aligning to TRBD1. The sequence derives from a human donor in a cohort exposed to, infected with or recovered from COVID-19 (not recorded which). The donor label of this sample is uncertain. Material for sequencing was PBMCs or T cells enriched from blood (not recorded which). The CDR3 region has the DNA TGTGCCTGGATCTCTCCTCGGACAGGGAACGGCTATGGCTACACCTTC. Translating gives CAWISPRTGNGYGYTF.